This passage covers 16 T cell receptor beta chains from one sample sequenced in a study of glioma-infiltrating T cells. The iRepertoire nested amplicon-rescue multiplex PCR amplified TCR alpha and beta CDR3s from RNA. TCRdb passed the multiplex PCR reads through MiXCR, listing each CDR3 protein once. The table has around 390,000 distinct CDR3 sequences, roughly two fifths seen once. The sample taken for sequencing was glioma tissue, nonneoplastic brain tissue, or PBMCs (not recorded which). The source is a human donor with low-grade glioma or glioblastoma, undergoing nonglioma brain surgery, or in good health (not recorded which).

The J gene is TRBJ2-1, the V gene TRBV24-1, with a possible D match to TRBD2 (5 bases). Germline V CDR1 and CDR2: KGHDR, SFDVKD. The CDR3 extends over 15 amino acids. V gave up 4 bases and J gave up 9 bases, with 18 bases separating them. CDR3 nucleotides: TGTGCCACCAGTGACCCCGGGAAGGGTAGCACTGAGCAGTTCTTC. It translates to CATSDPGKGSTEQFF.

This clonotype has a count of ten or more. The CDR3 spells CASSYSGQGTEAFF. The CDR3 DNA reads TGTGCCAGCAGTTACTCTGGACAGGGGACTGAAGCTTTCTTT. The chain is built from TRBV6-5 and TRBJ1-1; 9 positions match TRBD1. The CDR3 runs 14 residues. CDR1 and CDR2 from the germline V gene are MNHEY and SVGAGI. V shed 0 bases, J shed 5 bases, and the junction held 1 base outside the gene matches.

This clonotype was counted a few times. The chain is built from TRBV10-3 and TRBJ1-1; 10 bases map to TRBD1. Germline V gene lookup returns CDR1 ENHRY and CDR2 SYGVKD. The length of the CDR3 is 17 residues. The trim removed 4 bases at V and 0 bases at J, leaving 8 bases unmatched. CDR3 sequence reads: CAISATGTGELNTEAFF. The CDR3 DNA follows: TGTGCCATCAGTGCCACCGGGACAGGGGAATTGAACACTGAAGCTTTCTTT.

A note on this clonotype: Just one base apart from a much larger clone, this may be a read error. The CDR3 sequence: CSARLGRLPLHF. The CDR3 region has the DNA TGCAGTGCTAGATTAGGGCGGTTACCCCTCCACTTT. The chain combines TRBV20-1 with TRBJ1-6; D call uncertain. V was shortened by 2 bases and J by 12 bases, with 11 bases between the two germline ends. Germline CDR1 reads DFQATT; CDR2 reads SNEGSKA (reference sequence). The CDR3 is 12 residues long.

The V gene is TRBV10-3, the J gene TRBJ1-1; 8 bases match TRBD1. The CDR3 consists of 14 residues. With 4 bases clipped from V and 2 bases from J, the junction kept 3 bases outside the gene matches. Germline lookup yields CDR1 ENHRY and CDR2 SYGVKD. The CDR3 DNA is TGTGCCATCAGTGCCAGGGGGCACAACACTGAAGCTTTCTTT. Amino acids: CAISARGHNTEAFF.

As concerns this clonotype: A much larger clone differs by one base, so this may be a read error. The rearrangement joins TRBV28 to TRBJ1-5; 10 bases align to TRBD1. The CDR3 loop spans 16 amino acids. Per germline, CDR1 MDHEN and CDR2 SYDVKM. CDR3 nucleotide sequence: TGTGCCCGCAGTTTATTCGGGACAGGGGGCAATCAGCCCCAGCATTTT. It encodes CARSLFGTGGNQPQHF.

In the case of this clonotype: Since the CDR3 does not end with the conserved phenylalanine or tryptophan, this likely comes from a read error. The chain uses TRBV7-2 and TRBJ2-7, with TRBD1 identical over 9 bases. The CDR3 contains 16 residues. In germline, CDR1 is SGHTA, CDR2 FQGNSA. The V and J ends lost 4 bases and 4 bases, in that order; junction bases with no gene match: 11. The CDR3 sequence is CASSSTHRGRWYEQYL. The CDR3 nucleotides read TGTGCCAGCAGCTCAACGCACAGGGGGCGGTGGTACGAGCAGTACCTC.

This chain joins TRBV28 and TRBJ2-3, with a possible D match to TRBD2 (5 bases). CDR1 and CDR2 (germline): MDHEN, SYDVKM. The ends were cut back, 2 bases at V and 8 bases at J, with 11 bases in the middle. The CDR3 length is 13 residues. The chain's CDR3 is CASSLRGSSTQYF. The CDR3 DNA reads TGTGCCAGCAGTTTACGGGGTAGCTCTACGCAGTATTTT.

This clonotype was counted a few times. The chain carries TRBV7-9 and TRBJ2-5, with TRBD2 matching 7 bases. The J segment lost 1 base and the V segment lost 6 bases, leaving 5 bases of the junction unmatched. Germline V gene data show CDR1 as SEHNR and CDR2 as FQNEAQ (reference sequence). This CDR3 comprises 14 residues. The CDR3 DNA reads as TGTGCCAGCAGAGTAGCGGGTGCCCAAGAGACCCAGTACTTC. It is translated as CASRVAGAQETQYF.

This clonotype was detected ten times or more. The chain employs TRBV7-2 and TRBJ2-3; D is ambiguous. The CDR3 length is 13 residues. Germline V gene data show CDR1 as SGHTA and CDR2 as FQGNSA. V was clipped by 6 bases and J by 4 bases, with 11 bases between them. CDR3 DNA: TGTGCCAGCAGTTACGATAGGCCAGATACGCAGTATTTT. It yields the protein CASSYDRPDTQYF. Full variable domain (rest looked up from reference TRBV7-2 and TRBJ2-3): GAGVSQSPSNKVTEKGKDVELRCDPISGHTALYWYRQSLGQGLEFLIYFQGNSAPDKSGLPSDRFSAERTGGSVSTLTIQRTQQEDSAVYLCASSYDRPDTQYFGPGTRLTVL.

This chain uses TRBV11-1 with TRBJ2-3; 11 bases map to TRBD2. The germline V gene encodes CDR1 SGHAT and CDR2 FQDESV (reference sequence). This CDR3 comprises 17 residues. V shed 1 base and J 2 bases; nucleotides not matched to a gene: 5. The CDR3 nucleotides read TGTGCCAGCAGCTTAGACGCTAGCGGGAGGTACACAGATACGCAGTATTTT. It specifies CASSLDASGRYTDTQYF.

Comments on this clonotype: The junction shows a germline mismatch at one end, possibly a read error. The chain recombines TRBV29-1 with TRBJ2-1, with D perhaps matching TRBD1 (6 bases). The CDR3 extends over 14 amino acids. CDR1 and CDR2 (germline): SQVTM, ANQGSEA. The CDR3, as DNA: TGCAGCGTTGAACGCCCCCTTAAGGGGGATGAGCAGTTCTTT. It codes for CSVERPLKGDEQFF.

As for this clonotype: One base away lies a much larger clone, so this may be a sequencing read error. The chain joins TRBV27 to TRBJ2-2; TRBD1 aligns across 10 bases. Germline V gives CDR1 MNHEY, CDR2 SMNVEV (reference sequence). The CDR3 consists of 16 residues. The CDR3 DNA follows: TGTGTCAGCAGTCCACGGGACAGGGGAGGCACCGGGGAGCTGTTTTTT. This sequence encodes CVSSPRDRGGTGELFF.

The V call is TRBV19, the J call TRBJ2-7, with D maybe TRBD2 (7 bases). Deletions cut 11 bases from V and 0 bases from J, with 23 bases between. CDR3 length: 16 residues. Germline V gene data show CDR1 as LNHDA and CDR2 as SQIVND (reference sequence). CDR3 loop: CACSGGPKGSSYEQYF. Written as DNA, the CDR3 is TGTGCCTGTTCGGGGGGCCCGAAGGGTAGCTCCTACGAGCAGTACTTC.

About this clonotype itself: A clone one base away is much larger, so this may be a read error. The CDR3, as DNA: TGTGCCAGCAGTGAAGTGCGCGGGGGTCACGATGAGCAGTTCTTC. It encodes CASSEVRGGHDEQFF. The chain recombines TRBV6-1 with TRBJ2-1, with 7 positions matching TRBD2. The CDR3 length is 15 residues. After removal of 1 base from V and 8 bases from J, the junction contained 8 bases not matched to a gene. CDR1 MNHNS and CDR2 SASEGT come from the germline V gene.

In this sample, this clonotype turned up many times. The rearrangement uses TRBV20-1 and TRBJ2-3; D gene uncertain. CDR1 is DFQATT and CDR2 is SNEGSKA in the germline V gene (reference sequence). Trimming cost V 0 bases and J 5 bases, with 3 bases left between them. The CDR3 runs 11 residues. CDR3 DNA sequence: TGCAGTGCTAGAGAGGTAGATACGCAGTATTTT. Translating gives CSAREVDTQYF.